Detailed here is one T cell receptor beta chain. Its specific antigen is unknown. No base quality information exists; no much larger clone differs at one position. This sample stems from a study of blood T cell repertoires in COVID-19 (dated by TCRdb to 2019 to 2021). Broadly, across the study: Samples covering the acute and convalescent phases of COVID-19 were provided by collaborators in the United States, Italy and Spain. HLA class I and class II types, where available, came from metadata supplied by the sample provider rather than from assay-based typing. The samples were drawn from the first 160 participants of the ongoing ImmuneRACE study and from 950 to 1,500 subjects provided by 6 global collaborators. Deeply sampled blood TCRbeta repertoires from subjects exposed to, actively infected with, or recovered from COVID-19 were included in the dataset. Sample metadata almost always included a de-identified subject ID, COVID-19 status, age in years and sex. A freely available public database, intended as a resource for researchers studying the immune response to SARS-CoV-2, is where the repertoires were released. The prospective study material was composed of cDNA or gDNA derived from T cells, B-cell-depleted T cells, or PBMCs.

TCRbeta CDR3 regions were amplified from genomic DNA by means of the immunoSEQ Assay, a bias-controlled multiplex PCR. In the paper's pipeline: The number of nucleated cells in each sample was estimated by amplification of reference gene primers within the assay. Sequence reads were collapsed and filtered to measure the absolute abundance of every unique TCRbeta CDR3 rearrangement. For each sample, productive Simpson clonality was calculated as the square root of Simpson's diversity index over productive rearrangements. TCRdb took over this immuneACCESS table, retaining in-frame rearrangements with V and J assigned. Such tables are incomplete; in checked studies, under half of the missing clones stem from an unresolved V gene, and the remainder is unexplained. Clone size and the V and J calls come from that table; the DNA yielded D and trimming. Across this sample there are about 100,000 clones, with roughly 88% seen only once. The ten largest clones add up to around 6.5% of the sample.

A distance of 11 bases separates the germline ends of V and J, which lose 6 bases and 3 bases respectively. Taken from the germline V gene (reference sequence), the CDR1 and CDR2 loops are MNHEY and SMNVEV. The CDR3 starts with the cysteine, ends with the phenylalanine, and has 13 residues. The CDR3 DNA has 39 bases and is translated from base 1. Collaborating institutions collected whole blood in K2EDTA tubes following their own protocols. For TCRbeta analysis, collaborators shipped samples in one of three forms: frozen whole blood, isolated PBMCs, or DNA extracted from either of those sample types. The paper as a whole reports these results and caveats: The amount of clinical and demographic metadata varied by source and participant and was provided uncurated.

The rearrangement combines TRBV27 with TRBJ1-1; no confident D gene assignment can be made. The clonotype was recovered from an older woman with acute or convalescent COVID-19. The sequenced material came from peripheral blood. This receptor has the CDR3 CASRYLRDTEAFF. The base sequence is TGTGCCAGCAGATATTTGCGCGACACTGAAGCTTTCTTT.